This T cell receptor (beta chain) is drawn from a study of CD8+ T cells in alopecia areata. General study results and limits: Scalp lesions, especially in alopecia totalis/universalis, had higher clonality than normal scalp. Among the 100 top clones, expanded CD8+ clones, like scalp clonality, were significantly decreased by tofacitinib.

The treatment: oral pan-JAK inhibitor, 5-10 mg twice daily. From alopecia areata patients, lesional scalp punch biopsies and peripheral blood were collected. Using a FACSAria, the CD4+ and CD8+ T cells were sorted from the PBMCs. Germline values: CDR1 SGHRS, CDR2 YFSETQ. Trimming took off 1 base at V and 5 bases at J, with 19 bases between the two ends. The CDR3 totals 17 residues. Details on this clone: Its antigen is unknown.

Sequencing used cDNA as its template, made by extracting RNA and reverse transcribing it. The protocol was immunoSEQ multiplex PCR, while the TCRdb copy is restricted to in-frame clones and leaves out a portion. The table includes 270,000 or so clones, 58% detected once. Here the sequenced sample was CD4+ T cells sorted from blood, taken at week 24, from a patient treated with tofacitinib. The receptor was isolated from a human donor with alopecia areata. The rearrangement links TRBV5-1 to TRBJ2-1; D may be TRBD2 (5 bases). CDR3 DNA sequence: TGCGCCAGCAGCTTGTTTGGAGGCGTACCGAACGACAATGAGCAGTTCTTC. It translates to CASSLFGGVPNDNEQFF.